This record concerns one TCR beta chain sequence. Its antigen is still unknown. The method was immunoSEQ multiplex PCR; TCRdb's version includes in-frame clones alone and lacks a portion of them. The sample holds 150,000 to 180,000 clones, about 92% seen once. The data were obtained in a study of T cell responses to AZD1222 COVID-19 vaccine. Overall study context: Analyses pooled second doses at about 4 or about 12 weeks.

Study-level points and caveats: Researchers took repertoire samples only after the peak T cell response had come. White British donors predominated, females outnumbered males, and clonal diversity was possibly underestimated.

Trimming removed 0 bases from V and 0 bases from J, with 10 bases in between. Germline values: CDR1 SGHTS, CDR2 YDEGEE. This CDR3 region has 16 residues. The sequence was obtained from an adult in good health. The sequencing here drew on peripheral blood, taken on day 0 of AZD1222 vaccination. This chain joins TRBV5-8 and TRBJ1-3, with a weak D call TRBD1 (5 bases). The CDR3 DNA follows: TGTGCCAGCAGCTTGGTGACAGTCCTCTCTGGAAACACCATATATTTT. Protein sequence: CASSLVTVLSGNTIYF.